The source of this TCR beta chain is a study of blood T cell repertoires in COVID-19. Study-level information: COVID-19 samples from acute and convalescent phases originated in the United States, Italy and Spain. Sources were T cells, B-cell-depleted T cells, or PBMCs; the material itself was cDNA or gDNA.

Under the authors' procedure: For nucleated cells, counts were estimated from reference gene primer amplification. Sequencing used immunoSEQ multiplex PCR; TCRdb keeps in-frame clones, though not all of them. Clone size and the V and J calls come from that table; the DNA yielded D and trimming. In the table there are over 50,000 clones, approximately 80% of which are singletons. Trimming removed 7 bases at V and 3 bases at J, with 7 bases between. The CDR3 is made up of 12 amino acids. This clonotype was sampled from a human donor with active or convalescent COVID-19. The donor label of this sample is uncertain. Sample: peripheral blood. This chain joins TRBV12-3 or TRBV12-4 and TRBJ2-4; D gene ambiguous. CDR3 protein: CASKGGKNIQYF. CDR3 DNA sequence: TGTGCCAGCAAAGGCGGCAAAAACATTCAGTACTTC.